The 26 T cell receptor beta chains in this list originate from one sample, sequenced in a study of CD8+CD57+ T cells in acquired aplastic anemia. In patients chosen for sequencing, flow cytometry had shown CD8+CD57+ cell expansion. Profiles of TCR beta VDJ and CDR3 were generated from a genomic DNA template. TCRdb re-analysed the reads in MiXCR, keeping a single row per CDR3 protein. This sample has approximately 170,000 distinct CDR3 sequences, with 40% to 55% found just once. The specimen sequenced was sorted CD4+, CD8+, or CD8+CD57+ T cells (not recorded which) from PBMCs. Receptor source: a human donor with aplastic anemia.

CDR3 region: CAISPGQFNSPLHF. The DNA of the CDR3 is TGTGCCATCAGTCCGGGACAGTTTAATTCACCCCTCCACTTT. V usage is TRBV10-3 and J usage is TRBJ1-6, with 7 nucleotides matching TRBD1. The CDR3 is 14 residues long. The V gene's germline CDR1 is ENHRY and CDR2 SYGVKD. V shed 5 bases, J shed 6 bases, and the junction held 4 bases outside the gene matches.

This chain connects TRBV9 to TRBJ1-2; possibly TRBD1 for D (5 bases). Trimming took off 6 bases at V and 8 bases at J, with 11 bases between the two ends. Germline V gives CDR1 SGDLS, CDR2 YYNGEE. This CDR3 has 11 residues. Here the CDR3 reads CASINWGGYTF. The CDR3 DNA follows: TGTGCCAGCATAAACTGGGGGGGCTACACCTTC.

This clonotype occurred a few times. This may be a read error: a much more frequent sequence differs by one nucleotide. This chain joins TRBV19 and TRBJ2-4; TRBD2 might be the D (5 bases). CDR1 is LNHDA and CDR2 is SQIVND in the germline V gene (reference sequence). This CDR3 contains 13 residues. CDR3 loop: CASRNGIQNIRYF. CDR3 bases: TGTGCCAGTAGAAACGGGATCCAAAACATTCGGTACTTC.

This clonotype was detected a few times. The V call is TRBV5-1, the J call TRBJ1-5; a weak D match, TRBD1 (6 bases). Germline CDR1 SGHRS, CDR2 YFSETQ. The CDR3 length is 15 residues. The V end was cut by 1 base, the J end by 3 bases, with 11 bases between. The DNA for the CDR3 is TGCGCCAGCAGCTTGTCGGGGACAAACAATCAGCCCCAGCATTTT. Translating it yields CASSLSGTNNQPQHF.

At least ten counts were recorded for this clonotype. V is TRBV5-8 and J is TRBJ2-7; weak D call: TRBD1 (6 bases). Germline CDR1 is SGHTS and CDR2 is YDEGEE. The CDR3 covers 16 residues. Trimming removed 0 bases at V and 3 bases at J, with 16 bases between. CDR3 amino acids: CASSLGGTGTSYEQYF. The CDR3 bases are TGTGCCAGCAGCTTGGGAGGGACGGGGACAAGCTACGAGCAGTACTTC.

This clonotype occurred many times. V gene TRBV24-1 combines with J gene TRBJ1-1; no reliable D call. The CDR3 spans 12 residues. Trimming pared 2 bases from V and 11 bases from J, leaving 11 bases between. Germline V gene data show CDR1 as KGHDR and CDR2 as SFDVKD. CDR3 bases: TGTGCCACCAGTGATTCCGCGCGGAAGGCTTTCTTT. Translating gives CATSDSARKAFF.

This chain joins TRBV3-1 and TRBJ1-2; no clear D. Deletions cut 2 bases from V and 11 bases from J, with 15 bases between. Germline lookup yields CDR1 LGHDT and CDR2 YNNKEL (reference sequence). This CDR3 is built from 13 residues. The CDR3 region has the DNA TGTGCCAGCAGCCAATTCTTCCCGGCCCGGTACACCTTC. It specifies CASSQFFPARYTF.

Comment on this clonotype: This may arise from a read error, as a much more abundant clone is one base away. V gene TRBV24-1 combines with J gene TRBJ2-5; the D gene is possibly TRBD1 (7 bases). Trimming shortened V by 4 bases and J by 7 bases, and 15 bases separated the two germline ends. Per germline, CDR1 KGHDR and CDR2 SFDVKD. CDR3 length equals 14 residues. CDR3 amino acids: CATSDAGGRGTQYF. The CDR3 DNA reads as TGTGCCACCAGTGACGCAGGGGGGCGAGGGACCCAGTACTTC.

This clonotype was seen many times. The J gene is TRBJ2-1, the V gene TRBV6-5; no definite D call. The V gene's germline CDR1 is MNHEY and CDR2 SVGAGI. The ends were cut back, 3 bases at V and 4 bases at J, with 7 bases in the middle. The CDR3 is 13 amino acids. The CDR3 sequence is CASSYRSYNEQFF. The CDR3 bases are TGTGCCAGCAGTTATCGCTCTTACAATGAGCAGTTCTTC.

This clonotype was recorded many times. The rearrangement uses TRBV12-3 or TRBV12-4 and TRBJ1-1; possibly TRBD1 for D (5 bases). Trimming left V 3 bases short and J 5 bases short, with 13 bases between. The CDR3 is 14 residues long. The CDR3 nucleotides read TGTGCCAGCAGTTTGACAGCCGTGGGGACTGAAGCTTTCTTT. Protein product: CASSLTAVGTEAFF.

The chain joins TRBV4-2 to TRBJ2-1, with D tentatively TRBD1 (5 bases). V shed 0 bases and J shed 9 bases, with 15 bases lying between them. Germline lookup yields CDR1 LGHNA and CDR2 YNFKEQ. This CDR3 has 15 residues. This CDR3 is CASSQDPQADSEQFF. In nucleotides, the CDR3 is TGTGCCAGCAGCCAAGATCCACAGGCCGATAGTGAGCAGTTCTTC.

The genes are TRBV10-3 and TRBJ2-3; maybe TRBD1 (6 bases). Germline loops: CDR1 ENHRY, CDR2 SYGVKD. The CDR3 totals 15 residues. The V and J ends lost 3 bases and 3 bases respectively, with 13 bases between them. The CDR3 coding sequence is TGTGCCATCAGTGACAAACAGGGAGCGACAGATACGCAGTATTTT. Its protein is CAISDKQGATDTQYF.

This rearrangement joins TRBV29-1 to TRBJ1-5; D unresolved. With 4 bases removed from V and 1 base from J, the gap between germline ends came to 8 bases. Germline V lookup: CDR1 SQVTM, CDR2 ANQGSEA. The CDR3 sequence is 13 residues long. The CDR3: CSVGRESNQPQHF. The CDR3 nucleotides read TGCAGCGTTGGGAGGGAGAGCAATCAGCCCCAGCATTTT.

This clonotype was found many times. This chain joins TRBV6-5 and TRBJ1-3, with TRBD1 matching over 10 bases. This CDR3 region has 14 residues. The germline CDR1 and CDR2 sequences are MNHEY and SVGAGI. Trimming took 4 bases from V and 8 from J; bases not matched to a gene: 5. CDR3 bases: TGTGCCAGCAGTTCGGGACAGGGGTTGGACACCATATATTTT. This gives the protein CASSSGQGLDTIYF.

On this clonotype itself: This may be a read error: a much more frequent sequence differs by one nucleotide. CDR3 loop: CASSQEARDEKLFF. DNA of the CDR3: TGTGCCAGCAGCCAAGAGGCGAGGGATGAAAAACTGTTTTTT. The V and J genes are TRBV4-2 and TRBJ1-4; D is ambiguous. Germline lookup yields CDR1 LGHNA and CDR2 YNFKEQ. With 0 bases removed from V and 6 bases from J, the gap between germline ends came to 8 bases. This CDR3 spans 14 amino acids.

This clonotype has a count of ten or more. The chain carries TRBV5-5 and TRBJ2-7, with 10 nucleotides matching TRBD2. V trimming: 0 bases; J trimming: 5 bases; junction bases outside the gene matches: 5. The CDR3 runs 15 residues. From germline, CDR1 is SGHKS and CDR2 YYEKEE (reference sequence). CDR3 loop: CASSLGLAGVHEQYF. In DNA, the CDR3 is TGTGCCAGCAGCTTGGGCCTAGCGGGGGTTCACGAGCAGTACTTC.

This sequence joins TRBV29-1 and TRBJ2-5; tentatively, D is TRBD1 (5 bases). The CDR3 runs 15 residues. The germline gives CDR1 SQVTM, CDR2 ANQGSEA. V lost 7 bases, J lost 4 bases, and 22 bases lay in between. The CDR3 coding sequence is TGCAGCGCCCTGGGGCAGCCCAAGAGAGGAGAGACCCAGTACTTC. It is translated as CSALGQPKRGETQYF.

The CDR3: CASSLETAEGYTF. The CDR3, as DNA: TGTGCCAGCAGTCTCGAGACAGCTGAAGGCTACACCTTC. The gene calls are TRBV2 and TRBJ1-2; D is possibly TRBD1 (5 bases). The CDR3 spans 13 residues. Germline lookup yields CDR1 SNHLY and CDR2 FYNNEI. V was cut by 5 bases and J by 8 bases, with 15 bases left in between.

The rearrangement uses TRBV9 and TRBJ2-7, with D unclear. Germline CDR1 reads SGDLS; CDR2 reads YYNGEE. The CDR3 runs to 13 residues. Trimming shortened V by 3 bases and J by 4 bases, and 11 bases separated the two germline ends. The CDR3 nucleotides read TGTGCCAGCAGCGATGCCGTCGGGTACGAGCAGTACTTC. It is translated as CASSDAVGYEQYF.

In this sample, this clonotype turned up many times. The genes are TRBV20-1 and TRBJ1-2; possible D gene TRBD1, 6 bases. The V and J ends lost 2 bases and 6 bases respectively, with 22 bases between them. The CDR3 runs to 16 residues. Germline CDR1 DFQATT, CDR2 SNEGSKA (reference sequence). CDR3 DNA: TGCAGTGCTAGAACCGGGACATCCGGGCGCACCAATGGCTACACCTTC. This sequence encodes CSARTGTSGRTNGYTF.

V and J are TRBV12-3 or TRBV12-4 and TRBJ2-7; D perhaps matches TRBD2 (5 bases). The CDR3 length is 13 residues. Trimming pared 4 bases from V and 5 bases from J, leaving 12 bases between. CDR3 coding DNA: TGTGCCAGCAGTTCCAGGAGGTCCCACGAGCAGTACGTC. This codes for CASSSRRSHEQYV.

The chain is built from TRBV14 and TRBJ1-2, with D possibly TRBD1 on 5 matching bases. This CDR3 is 16 amino acids long. Trimming took 4 bases from V and 2 from J, leaving 17 bases between them. Looked up from germline, CDR1 is SGHDN and CDR2 is FVKESK. In DNA, the CDR3 is TGTGCCAGCAGCCTCCTCTCGGGGGTCGGAAACTATGGCTACACCTTC. Protein product: CASSLLSGVGNYGYTF. The full variable domain, in which reference TRBV14 and TRBJ1-2 provide the parts outside the CDR3, is EAGVTQFPSHSVIEKGQTVTLRCDPISGHDNLYWYRRVMGKEIKFLLHFVKESKQDESGMPNNRFLAERTGGTYSTLKVQPAELEDSGVYFCASSLLSGVGNYGYTFGSGTRLTVV.

This clonotype has a handful of counts. The rearrangement uses TRBV19 and TRBJ2-2, with TRBD1 matching 9 bases. The CDR3 extends over 15 amino acids. Germline CDR1 and CDR2: LNHDA and SQIVND (reference sequence). V shed 11 bases and J 6 bases; nucleotides not matched to a gene: 13. In DNA form, the CDR3 reads TGTGCCTGGAGGTATCGGGACAGGGACCCCGGGGAGCTGTTTTTT. This codes for CAWRYRDRDPGELFF.

This clonotype appeared a single time. The chain couples TRBV29-1 to TRBJ2-7, with 7 bases matching TRBD2. CDR1 SQVTM and CDR2 ANQGSEA come from the germline V gene. V lost 4 bases to trimming and J lost 0 bases; unmatched junction nucleotides: 9. The CDR3 consists of 15 residues. The CDR3 reads CSVAPGGSSSYEQYF. CDR3 coding DNA: TGCAGCGTTGCGCCCGGGGGGAGCTCCTCCTACGAGCAGTACTTC.

This chain joins TRBV29-1 and TRBJ2-7; 7 nucleotides match TRBD2. Looked up from germline, CDR1 is SQVTM and CDR2 is ANQGSEA. Losses at the gene ends were 3 bases for V and 0 bases for J; bases not matched to a gene: 2. CDR3 length: 13 amino acids. This CDR3 reads CSVDWGGSYEQYF. CDR3 nucleotides: TGCAGCGTTGATTGGGGGGGCTCCTACGAGCAGTACTTC.

The CDR3 protein is CASSLDGGASFF. Written as DNA, the CDR3 is TGTGCCAGCAGCTTAGACGGGGGGGCCTCTTTCTTC. This sequence joins TRBV7-6 and TRBJ2-1; 8 nucleotides agree with TRBD2. Germline lookup yields CDR1 SGHVS and CDR2 FNYEAQ. V shed 1 base, J shed 16 bases, and the junction held 6 bases outside the gene matches. There are 12 residues in the CDR3.